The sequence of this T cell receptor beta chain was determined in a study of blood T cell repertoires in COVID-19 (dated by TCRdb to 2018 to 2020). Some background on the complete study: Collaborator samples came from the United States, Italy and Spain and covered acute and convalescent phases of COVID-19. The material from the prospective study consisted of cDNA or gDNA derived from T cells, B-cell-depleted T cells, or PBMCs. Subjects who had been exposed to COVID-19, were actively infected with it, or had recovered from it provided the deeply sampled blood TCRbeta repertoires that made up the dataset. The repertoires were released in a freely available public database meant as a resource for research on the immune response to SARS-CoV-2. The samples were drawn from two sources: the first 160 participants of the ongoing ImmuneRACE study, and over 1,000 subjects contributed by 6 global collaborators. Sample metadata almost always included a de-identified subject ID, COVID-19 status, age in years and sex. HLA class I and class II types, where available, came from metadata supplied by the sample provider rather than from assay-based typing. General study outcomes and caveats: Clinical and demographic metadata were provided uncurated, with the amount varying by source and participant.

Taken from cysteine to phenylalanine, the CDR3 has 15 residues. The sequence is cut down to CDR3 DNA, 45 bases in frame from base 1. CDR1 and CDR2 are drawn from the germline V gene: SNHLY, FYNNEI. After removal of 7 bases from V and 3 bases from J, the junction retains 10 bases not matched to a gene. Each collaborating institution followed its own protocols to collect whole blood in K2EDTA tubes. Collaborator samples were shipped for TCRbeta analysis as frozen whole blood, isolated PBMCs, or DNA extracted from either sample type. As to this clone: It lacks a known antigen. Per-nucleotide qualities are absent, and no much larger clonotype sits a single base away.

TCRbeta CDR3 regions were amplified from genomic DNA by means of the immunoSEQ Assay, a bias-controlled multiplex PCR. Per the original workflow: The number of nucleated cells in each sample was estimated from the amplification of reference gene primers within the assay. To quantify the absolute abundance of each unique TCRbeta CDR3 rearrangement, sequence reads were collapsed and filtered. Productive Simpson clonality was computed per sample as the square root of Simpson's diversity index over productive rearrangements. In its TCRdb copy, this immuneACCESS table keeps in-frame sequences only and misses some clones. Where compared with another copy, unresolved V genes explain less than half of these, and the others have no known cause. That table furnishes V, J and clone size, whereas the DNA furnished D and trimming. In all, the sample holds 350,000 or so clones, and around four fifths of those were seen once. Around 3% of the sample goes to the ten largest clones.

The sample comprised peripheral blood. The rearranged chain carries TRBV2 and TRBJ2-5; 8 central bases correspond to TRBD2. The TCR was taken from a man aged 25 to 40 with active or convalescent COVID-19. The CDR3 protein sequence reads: CASTPGGRREETQYF. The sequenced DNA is TGTGCCAGCACCCCGGGCGGGAGGCGAGAAGAGACCCAGTACTTC.